These 10 T cell receptor beta chains share one sample of origin, sequenced in a study of cytomegalovirus exposure and HLA in healthy donors. The PCR contained 60 Vbeta and 13 Jbeta primers. Method: immunoSEQ multiplex PCR; TCRdb's copy keeps in-frame clones and lacks some. The sample records approximately 180,000 clones, approximately 80% being singletons. Sequencing was done on a sample of PBMCs. The receptor source for this set is a middle-aged woman in good health and CMV-seronegative.

DNA for the CDR3: TGTGCCTGGAGCGCCGACAGGGTGCTCGGCGGGGAGCTGTTTTTT. Translation gives CAWSADRVLGGELFF. The J gene is TRBJ2-2, the V gene TRBV30; TRBD1 matches 7 bases. V shed 3 bases and J 7 bases; nucleotides not matched to a gene: 11. The CDR3 spans 15 residues. In germline, CDR1 is GTSNPN, CDR2 SVGIG (reference sequence).

The chain uses TRBV27 and TRBJ2-3; a possible D gene is TRBD2 (6 bases). Germline V gene sequence: CDR1 MNHEY, CDR2 SMNVEV (reference sequence). V was pared by 4 bases and J by 2 bases, with 16 bases between. The CDR3 is made up of 16 amino acids. CDR3 sequence reads: CASSSGVGGNTDTQYF. CDR3 nucleotide sequence: TGTGCCAGCAGTTCCGGGGTGGGAGGAAACACAGATACGCAGTATTTT.

This chain uses TRBV14 with TRBJ1-4, with D possibly TRBD1 on 5 matching bases. Germline V CDR1 and CDR2: SGHDN, FVKESK. This CDR3 is built from 17 residues. The V end was cut by 3 bases, the J end by 5 bases, with 19 bases between. The DNA of the CDR3 is TGTGCCAGCAGCCAGGGTCGACAGCTGAATCGAAATGAAAAACTGTTTTTT. Translating gives CASSQGRQLNRNEKLFF.

This chain uses TRBV6-5 with TRBJ1-3, with D perhaps matching TRBD1 (6 bases). V lost 6 bases and J lost 0, with 12 bases in between. The CDR3 loop spans 15 amino acids. Germline values: CDR1 MNHEY, CDR2 SVGAGI. CDR3: CASRPSGASGNTIYF. CDR3 DNA: TGTGCCAGCAGACCCTCAGGGGCCTCTGGAAACACCATATATTTT.

V usage is TRBV7-8 and J usage is TRBJ1-3, with TRBD1 as a possible D gene (5 bases). The V and J ends lost 1 base and 1 base respectively, with 5 bases between them. The CDR3 runs to 14 residues. The germline V gene encodes CDR1 SGHVS and CDR2 FQNEAQ. For the CDR3, the DNA is TGTGCCAGCAGCTTAGAGGGGTCTGGAAACACCATATATTTT. This translates into CASSLEGSGNTIYF.

This clone was seen more than once but under ten times. This chain joins TRBV9 and TRBJ2-7; D is ambiguous. The germline gives CDR1 SGDLS, CDR2 YYNGEE. Trimming took off 4 bases at V and 4 bases at J, with 9 bases between the two ends. This CDR3 region has 12 residues. DNA for the CDR3: TGTGCCAGCAGCCCAGATTCTTACGAGCAGTACTTC. Translating it yields CASSPDSYEQYF.

The chain uses TRBV19 and TRBJ2-7; 7 bases fit TRBD2. The CDR3 is 13 residues long. The germline gives CDR1 LNHDA, CDR2 SQIVND (reference sequence). J was trimmed by 4 bases and V by 7 bases; bases with no gene match: 7. The CDR3 here is CASKRTGGYEQYF. For the CDR3, the DNA is TGTGCCAGTAAGAGGACGGGAGGTTACGAGCAGTACTTC.

The chain has TRBV7-6 and TRBJ2-2; 11 bases align to TRBD2. The CDR3 covers 17 residues. Germline CDR1 SGHVS, CDR2 FNYEAQ. The V segment lost 3 bases and the J segment 7 bases; nucleotides outside the gene matches: 10. This chain's CDR3 is CASSLVTSGSSDGELFF. CDR3 nucleotide sequence: TGTGCCAGCAGCTTGGTTACTAGCGGGAGTTCGGACGGGGAGCTGTTTTTT.

The V and J genes are TRBV5-1 and TRBJ2-5; the match to TRBD2 covers 11 bases. The germline CDR1 and CDR2 sequences are SGHRS and YFSETQ. This CDR3 spans 16 amino acids. The V and J ends lost 0 bases and 2 bases, in that order; junction bases with no gene match: 3. CDR3 coding DNA: TGCGCCAGCAGCTTGGGGCTAGCGGGAGGTCAAGAGACCCAGTACTTC. Protein product: CASSLGLAGGQETQYF.

The chain carries TRBV7-6 and TRBJ2-1; D is ambiguous. Germline assignment: CDR1 SGHVS and CDR2 FNYEAQ. With 3 bases removed from V and 6 bases from J, the gap between germline ends came to 9 bases. This CDR3 is 13 amino acids long. The CDR3 region has the DNA TGTGCCAGCAGCTTTTTAGAGGCCAATGAGCAGTTCTTC. It codes for CASSFLEANEQFF.